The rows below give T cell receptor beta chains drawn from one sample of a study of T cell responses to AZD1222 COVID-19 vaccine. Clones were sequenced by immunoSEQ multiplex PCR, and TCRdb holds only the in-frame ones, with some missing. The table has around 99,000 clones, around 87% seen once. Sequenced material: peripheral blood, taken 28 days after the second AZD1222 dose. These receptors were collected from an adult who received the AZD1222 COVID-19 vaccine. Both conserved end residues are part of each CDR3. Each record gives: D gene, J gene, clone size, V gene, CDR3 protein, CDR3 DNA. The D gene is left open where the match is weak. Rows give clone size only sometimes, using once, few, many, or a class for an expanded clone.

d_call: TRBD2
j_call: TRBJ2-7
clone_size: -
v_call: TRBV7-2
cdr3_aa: CASSLGGGGSSYEQYF
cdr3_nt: TGTGCCAGCAGCTTAGGGGGCGGGGGAAGCTCCTACGAGCAGTACTTC

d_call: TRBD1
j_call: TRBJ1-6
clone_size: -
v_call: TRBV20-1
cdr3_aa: CSASATGGYNSPLHF
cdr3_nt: TGCAGTGCTAGTGCGACAGGGGGCTATAATTCACCCCTCCACTTT

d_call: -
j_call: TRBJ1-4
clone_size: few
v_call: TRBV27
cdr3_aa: CASSLWTGSEKLFF
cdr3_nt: TGTGCCAGCAGTTTATGGACCGGATCTGAAAAACTGTTTTTT

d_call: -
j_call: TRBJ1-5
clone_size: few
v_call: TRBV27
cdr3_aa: CASSSNLPISNQPQHF
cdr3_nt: TGTGCCAGCAGTTCCAACCTCCCGATCAGCAATCAGCCCCAGCATTTT

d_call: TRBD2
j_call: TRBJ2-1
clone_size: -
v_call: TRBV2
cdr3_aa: CASLAVSNEQFF
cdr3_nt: TGTGCCAGCCTAGCGGTATCCAATGAGCAGTTCTTC

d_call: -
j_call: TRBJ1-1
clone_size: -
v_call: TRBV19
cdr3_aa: CASRGPYQEAFF
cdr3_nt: TGTGCCAGTCGAGGCCCCTACCAAGAAGCTTTCTTT

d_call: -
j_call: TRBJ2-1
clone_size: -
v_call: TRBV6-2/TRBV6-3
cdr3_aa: CASSYALASGYNEQFF
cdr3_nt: TGTGCCAGCAGTTACGCCCTCGCTAGTGGGTACAATGAGCAGTTCTTC

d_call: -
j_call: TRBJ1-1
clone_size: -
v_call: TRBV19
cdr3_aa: CASSNRGNTEAFF
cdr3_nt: TGTGCCAGTAGTAATAGGGGGAACACTGAAGCTTTCTTT

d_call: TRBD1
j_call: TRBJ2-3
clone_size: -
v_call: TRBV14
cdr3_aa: CASSSGTGLTDTQYF
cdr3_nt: TGTGCCAGCAGCTCCGGGACAGGGTTAACAGATACGCAGTATTTT

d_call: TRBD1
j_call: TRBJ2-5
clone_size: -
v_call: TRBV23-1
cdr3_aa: CASSQSGQGERQETQYF
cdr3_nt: TGCGCCAGCAGTCAATCTGGACAGGGGGAGAGGCAAGAGACCCAGTACTTC

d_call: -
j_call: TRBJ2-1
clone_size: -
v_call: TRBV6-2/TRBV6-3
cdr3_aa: CASSYSILHNEQFF
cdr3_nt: TGTGCCAGCAGTTACTCGATCCTCCACAATGAGCAGTTCTTC

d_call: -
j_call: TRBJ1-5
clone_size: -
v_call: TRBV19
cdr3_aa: CASRGQTVNQPQHF
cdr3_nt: TGTGCCAGTAGGGGACAAACCGTCAATCAGCCCCAGCATTTT

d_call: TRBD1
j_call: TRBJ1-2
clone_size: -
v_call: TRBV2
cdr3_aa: CASSEMGQGVGYTF
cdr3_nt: TGTGCCAGCAGTGAAATGGGACAGGGCGTGGGCTACACCTTC

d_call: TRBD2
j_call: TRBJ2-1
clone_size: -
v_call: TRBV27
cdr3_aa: CASSFAGRGVYNEQFF
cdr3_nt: TGTGCCAGCAGTTTTGCGGGGCGGGGGGTTTACAATGAGCAGTTCTTC

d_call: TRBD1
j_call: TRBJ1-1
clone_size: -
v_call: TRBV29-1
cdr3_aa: CSVTGDTEAFF
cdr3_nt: TGCAGCGTTACAGGGGACACTGAAGCTTTCTTT

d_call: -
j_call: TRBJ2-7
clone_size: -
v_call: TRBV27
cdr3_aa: CASSDPNFPYEQYF
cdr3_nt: TGTGCCAGCTCTGACCCGAATTTTCCCTACGAGCAGTACTTC

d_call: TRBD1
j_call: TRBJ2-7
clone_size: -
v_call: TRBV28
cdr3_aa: CASSYKQGAKSYEQYF
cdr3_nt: TGTGCCAGCAGTTACAAACAGGGGGCCAAATCCTACGAGCAGTACTTC

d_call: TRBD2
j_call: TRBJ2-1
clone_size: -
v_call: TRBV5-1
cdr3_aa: CASSAAGTRHNEQFF
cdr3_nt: TGCGCCAGCAGCGCGGCCGGGACTAGACACAATGAGCAGTTCTTC

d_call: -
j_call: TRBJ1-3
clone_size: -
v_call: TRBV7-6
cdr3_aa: CASSSVTASLSGNTIYF
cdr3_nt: TGTGCCAGCAGCTCCGTGACAGCCAGCCTCTCTGGAAACACCATATATTTT

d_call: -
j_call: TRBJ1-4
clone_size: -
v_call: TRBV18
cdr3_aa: CASSPPVGVGEKLFF
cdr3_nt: TGTGCCAGCTCACCACCGGTTGGGGTCGGGGAAAAACTGTTTTTT

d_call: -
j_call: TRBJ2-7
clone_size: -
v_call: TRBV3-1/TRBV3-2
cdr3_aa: CASGTYEQYF
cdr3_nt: TGTGCCAGCGGGACCTACGAGCAGTACTTC

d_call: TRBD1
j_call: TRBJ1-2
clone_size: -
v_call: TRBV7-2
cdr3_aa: CASSLGGQGAPGYTF
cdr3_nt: TGTGCCAGCAGCCTAGGCGGACAGGGGGCGCCTGGCTACACCTTC

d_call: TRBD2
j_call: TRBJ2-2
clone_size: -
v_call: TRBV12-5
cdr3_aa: CASGSGLAGGTGELFF
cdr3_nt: TGTGCTAGTGGCTCCGGACTAGCGGGGGGCACCGGGGAGCTGTTTTTT

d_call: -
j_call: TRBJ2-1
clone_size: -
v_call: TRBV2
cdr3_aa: CASKGGSRPNEQFF
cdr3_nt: TGTGCCAGCAAAGGGGGATCGAGGCCCAATGAGCAGTTCTTC

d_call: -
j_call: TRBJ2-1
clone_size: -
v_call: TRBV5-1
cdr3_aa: CASSLLVGDNEQFF
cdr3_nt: TGCGCCAGCAGCCTACTGGTGGGAGACAATGAGCAGTTCTTC

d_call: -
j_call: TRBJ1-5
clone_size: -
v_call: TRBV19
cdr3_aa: CASSIPGVGSNQPQHF
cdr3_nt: TGTGCCAGTAGTATTCCCGGGGTCGGGAGCAATCAGCCCCAGCATTTT

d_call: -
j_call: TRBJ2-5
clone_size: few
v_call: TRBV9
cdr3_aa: CASSTHTGLQETQYF
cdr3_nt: TGTGCCAGCAGCACTCACACAGGTCTCCAAGAGACCCAGTACTTC

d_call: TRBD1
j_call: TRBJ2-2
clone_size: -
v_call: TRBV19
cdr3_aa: CASSIGRGTGELFF
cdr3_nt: TGTGCCAGTAGTATCGGCAGGGGGACCGGGGAGCTGTTTTTT

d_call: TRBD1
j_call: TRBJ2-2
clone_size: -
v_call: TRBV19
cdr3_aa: CASRGTANTGELFF
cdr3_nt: TGTGCCAGTAGGGGGACAGCTAACACCGGGGAGCTGTTTTTT

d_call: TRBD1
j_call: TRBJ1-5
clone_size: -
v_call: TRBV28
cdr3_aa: CASSETGTASNQPQHF
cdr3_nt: TGTGCCAGCAGTGAAACCGGGACAGCTAGCAATCAGCCCCAGCATTTT

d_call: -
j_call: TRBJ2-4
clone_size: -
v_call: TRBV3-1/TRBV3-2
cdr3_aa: CASSLNQGRLAKNIQYF
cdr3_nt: TGTGCCAGCAGCCTAAATCAGGGTCGGTTGGCCAAAAACATTCAGTACTTC

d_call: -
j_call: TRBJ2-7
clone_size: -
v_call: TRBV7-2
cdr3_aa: CASSLAGPYEQYF
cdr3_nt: TGTGCCAGCAGCCTGGCAGGGCCCTACGAGCAGTACTTC

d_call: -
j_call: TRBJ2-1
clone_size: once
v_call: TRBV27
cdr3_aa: CASSTAPSANEQFF
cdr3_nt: TGTGCCAGCAGTACGGCTCCCTCGGCCAATGAGCAGTTCTTC

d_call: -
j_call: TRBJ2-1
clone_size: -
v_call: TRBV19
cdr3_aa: CASSSTSSSRDEQFF
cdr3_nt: TGTGCCAGTAGCAGTACTAGCTCCTCGAGGGATGAGCAGTTCTTC

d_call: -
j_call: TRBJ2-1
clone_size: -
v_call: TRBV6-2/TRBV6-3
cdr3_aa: CASSYSSYNEQFF
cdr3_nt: TGTGCCAGCAGTTACAGCTCCTACAATGAGCAGTTCTTC

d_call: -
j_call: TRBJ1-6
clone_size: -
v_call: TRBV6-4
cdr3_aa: CASSDSQGGSPLHF
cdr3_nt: TGTGCCAGCAGTGACTCGCAGGGAGGATCACCCCTCCACTTT

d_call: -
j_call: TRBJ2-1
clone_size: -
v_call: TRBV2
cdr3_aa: CASSEEFTIISLFF
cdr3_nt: TGTGCCAGCAGTGAAGAGTTTACTATCATTAGTTTGTTCTTC

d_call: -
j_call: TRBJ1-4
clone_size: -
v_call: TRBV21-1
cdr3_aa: CASSKGTGPGDEKLFF
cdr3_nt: TGTGCCAGCAGCAAAGGGACAGGACCCGGAGATGAAAAACTGTTTTTT

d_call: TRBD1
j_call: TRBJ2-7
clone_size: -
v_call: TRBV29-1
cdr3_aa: CSGRDRGYEQYF
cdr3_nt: TGCAGCGGCCGGGACAGGGGATACGAGCAGTACTTC

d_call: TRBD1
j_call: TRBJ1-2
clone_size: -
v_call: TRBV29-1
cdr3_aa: CSVGPDREYGYTF
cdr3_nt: TGCAGCGTTGGGCCGGACAGGGAATACGGCTACACCTTC